These 12 T cell receptor beta chains share one sample of origin, sequenced in a study of shared clonotypes between healthy human individuals. Using immunoSEQ multiplex PCR, the repertoire was profiled, and TCRdb retains in-frame clones only, with some absent. The sample holds about 640,000 clones, around 72% seen once. The source material was memory CD4+ T cells sorted from blood. Subset noted: CD45RA-negative fraction. Receptors originate from a woman in her twenties or thirties in good health.

The gene calls are TRBV5-1 and TRBJ2-3; 13 bases are shared with TRBD2. Germline V lookup: CDR1 SGHRS, CDR2 YFSETQ. This CDR3 has 16 residues. J gave up 3 bases and V 4 bases, and 5 bases lay outside the gene matches. The CDR3 DNA is TGCGCCAGCAGCGCGGGGACTAGCGGGATGACAGATACGCAGTATTTT. This translates into CASSAGTSGMTDTQYF.

The chain links TRBV9 to TRBJ2-1; 8 nucleotides align to TRBD2. With V trimmed by 0 bases and J by 10 bases, 15 bases remained unmatched. Germline CDR1 and CDR2: SGDLS and YYNGEE. This CDR3 is 17 amino acids long. The CDR3 sequence: CASSVGVSGIPLEEQFF. CDR3 DNA: TGTGCCAGCAGCGTAGGGGTTAGCGGGATCCCCTTGGAGGAGCAGTTCTTC. The variable domain in full, with the rest retrieved from reference TRBV9 and TRBJ2-1, is DSGVTQTPKHLITATGQRVTLRCSPRSGDLSVYWYQQSLDQGLQFLIQYYNGEERAKGNILERFSAQQFPDLHSELNLSSLELGDSALYFCASSVGVSGIPLEEQFFGPGTRLTVL.

To note about this clone: In the same sample, other DNA sequences code for this CDR3. The chain has TRBV7-3 and TRBJ2-1, with D possibly matching TRBD2 (6 bases). Trimming pared 5 bases from V and 3 bases from J, leaving 14 bases between. Germline loops: CDR1 SGHTA, CDR2 FQGTGA. This CDR3 comprises 15 residues. The CDR3 is CASSPGSHLYNEQFF. The CDR3 nucleotides read TGTGCCAGCAGCCCCGGGAGTCACCTCTACAATGAGCAGTTCTTC.

The J gene is TRBJ2-1, the V gene TRBV18; no definite D call. The V gene lost 5 bases and the J gene lost 5 bases, with 10 bases spanning the gap. Germline-derived CDR1 and CDR2 are KGHSH and LQKENI. This CDR3 comprises 13 residues. This chain's CDR3 is CASSADIDNEQFF. CDR3 sequence (DNA): TGTGCCAGCTCAGCCGACATAGACAATGAGCAGTTCTTC.

The chain links TRBV18 to TRBJ1-1; D unresolved. Between the trimmed V and J ends, which lost 4 bases and 1 base, there was a span of 10 bases. The CDR3 is made up of 14 amino acids. Looked up from germline, CDR1 is KGHSH and CDR2 is LQKENI. The CDR3 DNA is TGTGCCAGCTCACTCGAAGAGACGAACACTGAAGCTTTCTTT. It specifies CASSLEETNTEAFF. The full variable domain, with the rest looked up from reference TRBV18 and TRBJ1-1, is NAGVMQNPRHLVRRRGQEARLRCSPMKGHSHVYWYRQLPEEGLKFMVYLQKENIIDESGMPKERFSAEFPKEGPSILRIQQVVRGDSAAYFCASSLEETNTEAFFGQGTRLTVV.

The chain combines TRBV7-2 with TRBJ1-2; D gene unclear. The CDR3 has 12 amino acids. Germline V gene sequence: CDR1 SGHTA, CDR2 FQGNSA. The V gene lost 5 bases and the J gene lost 8 bases, with 12 bases spanning the gap. CDR3 loop: CASSPDVGGYTF. CDR3 bases: TGTGCCAGCAGCCCCGACGTCGGGGGCTACACCTTC.

The chain's CDR3 is CASSPAQDISSYNEQFF. DNA of the CDR3: TGCGCCAGCAGCCCGGCCCAGGACATCAGCTCCTACAATGAGCAGTTCTTC. This sequence joins TRBV5-1 and TRBJ2-1; perhaps TRBD1 as D (5 bases). The germline V and J ends were trimmed by 4 bases and 0 bases, with 17 bases remaining between them. Germline values: CDR1 SGHRS, CDR2 YFSETQ. The CDR3 has 17 residues.

The genes are TRBV14 and TRBJ2-2, with TRBD2 matching over 15 bases. The junction had 7 bases not matched to a gene; V was cut back by 0 bases and J by 2 bases. CDR3 length equals 20 residues. The germline V gene encodes CDR1 SGHDN and CDR2 FVKESK. CDR3: CASSQDARTSGRANTGELFF. CDR3 sequence (DNA): TGTGCCAGCAGCCAAGATGCCCGGACTAGCGGGAGGGCCAACACCGGGGAGCTGTTTTTT.

The chain combines TRBV7-9 with TRBJ2-2, with 9 bases that match TRBD2. CDR3 size: 16 residues. The V gene end was trimmed by 6 bases and the J gene end by 6 bases; junction bases not matched to a gene: 11. Per germline, CDR1 SEHNR and CDR2 FQNEAQ (reference sequence). The CDR3 DNA is TGTGCCAGCAGGCCCCAGGATAGCGGGAGTGCCGGGGAGCTGTTTTTT. Its protein product is CASRPQDSGSAGELFF. Together with reference TRBV7-9 and TRBJ2-2, the CDR3 gives the full variable domain: DTGVSQNPRHKITKRGQNVTFRCDPISEHNRLYWYRQTLGQGPEFLTYFQNEAQLEKSRLLSDRFSAERPKGSFSTLEIQRTEQGDSAMYLCASRPQDSGSAGELFFGEGSRLTVL.

This chain links TRBV7-8 with TRBJ1-5; 11 bases are shared with TRBD1. V lost 5 bases and J lost 7; bases outside the gene matches: 10. The CDR3 totals 16 residues. Per germline, CDR1 SGHVS and CDR2 FQNEAQ. CDR3 loop: CASSTAGTGGQQPQHF. For the CDR3, the DNA is TGTGCCAGCAGCACGGCTGGGACAGGGGGACAGCAGCCCCAGCATTTT.

In this sample, this clone turned up once. The gene calls are TRBV19 and TRBJ2-7, with 9 bases fitting TRBD1. This CDR3 has 17 residues. The germline V gene encodes CDR1 LNHDA and CDR2 SQIVND (reference sequence). Trimming took 2 bases from V and 0 from J; bases not matched to a gene: 8. The CDR3 loop reads CASSIIGQGINSYEQYF. The CDR3 DNA reads TGTGCCAGTAGTATAATCGGACAGGGGATTAACTCCTACGAGCAGTACTTC.

This clone was seen only a few times. One junction end does not reproduce the germline sequence, and a read error may be involved. The chain is built from TRBV19 and TRBJ1-4; TRBD1 might be the D (5 bases). The CDR3 extends over 12 amino acids. Germline V lookup: CDR1 LNHDA, CDR2 SQIVND (reference sequence). The CDR3 DNA reads TGTGCCAGTAGCGGGACTAAGGAAAAACTGTTTTTT. Protein product: CASSGTKEKLFF.